The 28 T cell receptor beta chains below all came from one sample that was sequenced in a study of T cells in narcolepsy. Sequencing used immunoSEQ multiplex PCR; TCRdb keeps in-frame clones, though not all of them. Among tens of thousands of clones listed, approximately 88% were seen once. Sequenced input: CD45RA- memory CD4+ T cells from PBMCs. These receptors all stem from a human donor with narcolepsy.

The V and J genes are TRBV7-9 and TRBJ2-7; 11 bases are a match to TRBD2. The junction had 15 bases not matched to a gene; V was cut back by 5 bases and J by 0 bases. Looked up from germline, CDR1 is SEHNR and CDR2 is FQNEAQ (reference sequence). This CDR3 comprises 19 residues. CDR3 coding DNA: TGTGCCAGCAGCCAAAGGACTAGCGGGTCCCGTAGGGGCTCCTACGAGCAGTACTTC. This encodes CASSQRTSGSRRGSYEQYF.

The J gene is TRBJ2-5, the V gene TRBV11-1; TRBD2 agrees at 9 bases. Trimming took 3 bases from V and 0 from J; bases not matched to a gene: 2. Germline assignment: CDR1 SGHAT and CDR2 FQDESV (reference sequence). CDR3 length equals 15 residues. CDR3 in amino acids: CASSFSGRYQETQYF. CDR3 DNA sequence: TGTGCCAGCAGCTTCAGCGGGAGGTACCAAGAGACCCAGTACTTC.

V usage is TRBV2 and J usage is TRBJ2-3; D is undetermined. Looked up from germline, CDR1 is SNHLY and CDR2 is FYNNEI. V was clipped by 7 bases and J by 0 bases, with 8 bases between them. The CDR3 runs 13 residues. In DNA form, the CDR3 reads TGTGCCAGCACGCCGTCTAGCACAGATACGCAGTATTTT. It codes for CASTPSSTDTQYF.

CDR3 bases: TGTGCCAGCAGCGCTAGGGAGGGGAAAGGAGGCGGCTACACCTTC. Protein product: CASSAREGKGGGYTF. V is TRBV5-5 and J is TRBJ1-2; weak D call: TRBD1 (5 bases). Trimming pared 4 bases from V and 8 bases from J, leaving 21 bases between. The germline V gene has CDR1 SGHKS and CDR2 YYEKEE (reference sequence). The CDR3 loop spans 15 amino acids. The whole variable domain, remainder taken from reference TRBV5-5 and TRBJ1-2, is DAGVTQSPTHLIKTRGQQVTLRCSPISGHKSVSWYQQVLGQGPQFIFQYYEKEERGRGNFPDRFSARQFPNYSSELNVNALLLGDSALYLCASSAREGKGGGYTFGSGTRLTVV.

The rearrangement joins TRBV30 to TRBJ2-7; D gene unclear. This CDR3 is 11 amino acids long. Germline V gene lookup returns CDR1 GTSNPN and CDR2 SVGIG (reference sequence). The V end was cut by 2 bases, the J end by 6 bases, with 8 bases between. CDR3 nucleotide sequence: TGTGCCTGGAGTAAAGCGAGCGAGCAGTACTTC. Its protein is CAWSKASEQYF.

J is TRBJ2-5 and V is TRBV18; D unclear. This CDR3 contains 13 residues. Germline V CDR1 and CDR2: KGHSH, LQKENI. Trimming left V 5 bases short and J 0 bases short, with 7 bases between. Here the CDR3 DNA reads TGTGCCAGCTCATCCTCGTACCAAGAGACCCAGTACTTC. Protein product: CASSSSYQETQYF.

The rearrangement joins TRBV7-2 to TRBJ2-5, with D perhaps assigned TRBD1 or TRBD2 (5 bases each). The V end was cut by 5 bases, the J end by 4 bases, with 14 bases between. The V gene's germline CDR1 is SGHTA and CDR2 FQGNSA. This CDR3 spans 14 amino acids. CDR3 coding DNA: TGTGCCAGCAGCCAGCAGGGTAGCGTAGAGACCCAGTACTTC. It translates to CASSQQGSVETQYF.

The V gene is TRBV5-4, the J gene TRBJ1-1, with 7 bases that match TRBD1. The CDR3 covers 13 residues. V gave up 4 bases and J gave up 4 bases; unmatched junction bases: 4. In germline, CDR1 is SGHNT, CDR2 YYREEE (reference sequence). CDR3 sequence: CASSGDRATEAFF. The CDR3 DNA reads TGTGCCAGCAGCGGAGACAGGGCCACTGAAGCTTTCTTT.

About this clone: At one end, the junction sequence differs from germline, possibly due to a read error. This sample also contains other DNA sequences that code for the same CDR3. The V call is TRBV6-5, the J call TRBJ1-1; D might be TRBD1 (6 bases). CDR1 and CDR2 from the germline V gene are MNHEY and SVGAGI. This CDR3 contains 14 residues. The CDR3 sequence: CASSPGQLNTEAFF. The DNA for the CDR3 is TGTGCCAGCAGCCCTGGACAGTTGAACACTGAGGCTTTCTTT.

This clone occurred once. The gene calls are TRBV7-3 and TRBJ2-1, with 9 bases matching TRBD2. V shed 6 bases, J shed 7 bases, and the junction held 13 bases outside the gene matches. The germline CDR1 and CDR2 sequences are SGHTA and FQGTGA. The CDR3 loop spans 16 amino acids. CDR3 in amino acids: CASRAGTSRFENEQFF. DNA of the CDR3: TGTGCCAGCAGGGCCGGGACTAGCAGGTTCGAGAATGAGCAGTTCTTC.

This clone was counted once. This chain connects TRBV6-5 to TRBJ2-7; a possible D gene is TRBD1 (6 bases). Looked up from germline, CDR1 is MNHEY and CDR2 is SVGAGI. The CDR3 has 14 residues. V dropped 6 bases and J dropped 5 bases, with 17 bases sitting between them. CDR3 sequence: CASSQPYRVHEQYF. DNA of the CDR3: TGTGCCAGCAGCCAACCCTACAGGGTGCACGAGCAGTACTTC.

This CDR3 reads CAWSEGTRSGNTIYF. CDR3 coding DNA: TGTGCCTGGAGTGAGGGTACCCGCTCTGGAAACACCATATATTTT. The J gene is TRBJ1-3, the V gene TRBV30; D unresolved. V lost 1 base and J lost 0, with 10 bases in between. The germline V gene encodes CDR1 GTSNPN and CDR2 SVGIG (reference sequence). The CDR3 spans 15 residues.

The genes are TRBV6-1 and TRBJ1-2, with 8 bases aligning to TRBD1. The CDR3 spans 13 residues. The V and J ends lost 7 bases and 4 bases, in that order; junction bases with no gene match: 5. CDR1 and CDR2 from the germline V gene are MNHNS and SASEGT. The CDR3 sequence: CASNLDRAYGYTF. The CDR3 bases are TGTGCCAGCAATCTGGACAGGGCCTATGGCTACACCTTC.

The genes are TRBV5-1 and TRBJ2-7, with unresolved D. V lost 0 bases and J lost 2, with 9 bases in between. The CDR3 is made up of 14 amino acids. Looked up from germline, CDR1 is SGHRS and CDR2 is YFSETQ. As DNA, the CDR3 is TGCGCCAGCAGCTTGGCGGACGGACCCTACGAGCAGTACTTC. This sequence encodes CASSLADGPYEQYF.

The V call is TRBV7-2, the J call TRBJ2-5, with TRBD2 matching over 11 bases. TRBJ2-7 explains the end of the DNA better; the J call may be wrong. The germline CDR1 and CDR2 sequences are SGHTA and FQGNSA. This CDR3 is 16 amino acids long. CDR3 residues: CASSLGVSSGGYEQYF. The CDR3 nucleotides are TGTGCCAGCAGCTTAGGGGTCTCTAGCGGGGGGTACGAGCAGTACTTC.

The chain joins TRBV6-5 to TRBJ2-7, with a tentative D call TRBD2 (5 bases). In germline, CDR1 is MNHEY, CDR2 SVGAGI. The ends were cut back, 0 bases at V and 5 bases at J, with 17 bases in the middle. CDR3 length: 16 residues. CDR3 coding DNA: TGTGCCAGCAGTTACTCCACAGAGGGCCGTAGGGACGAGCAGTACTTC. Residues: CASSYSTEGRRDEQYF.

The rearrangement links TRBV6-5 to TRBJ1-6; 7 bases match TRBD1. Per the germline V gene, CDR1 is MNHEY and CDR2 is SVGAGI. The V segment lost 6 bases and the J segment 9 bases; nucleotides outside the gene matches: 11. This CDR3 spans 15 amino acids. CDR3 coding DNA: TGTGCCAGCAGGGGGATCGACAGGGCTTCTTCACCCCTCCACTTT. Its translation is CASRGIDRASSPLHF.

The chain combines TRBV5-1 with TRBJ2-5; no definite D call. The CDR3 is 13 amino acids. V was shortened by 0 bases and J by 4 bases, with 7 bases between the two germline ends. Germline V gene data show CDR1 as SGHRS and CDR2 as YFSETQ. The CDR3 DNA sequence: TGCGCCAGCAGCTTGGGGCAGAGAGAGACCCAGTACTTC. Translated, it gives CASSLGQRETQYF.

This chain links TRBV6-1 with TRBJ2-7; 13 nucleotides agree with TRBD2. J lost 7 bases, V lost 6 bases, and 9 bases had no gene match. CDR3 size: 15 residues. CDR1 and CDR2 (germline): MNHNS, SASEGT. The CDR3 region is CASSPRLAGGGEQYF. CDR3 in DNA: TGTGCCAGCAGCCCCCGACTAGCGGGAGGAGGTGAGCAGTACTTC.

V is TRBV19 and J is TRBJ2-5; D gene ambiguous. CDR1 and CDR2 (germline): LNHDA, SQIVND (reference sequence). CDR3 length equals 16 residues. V shed 5 bases and J shed 5 bases, with 21 bases lying between them. CDR3: CASSSQRRGGAETQYF. CDR3 nucleotides: TGTGCCAGTAGTTCCCAACGGAGAGGTGGTGCGGAGACCCAGTACTTC.

The chain employs TRBV4-2 and TRBJ2-2; the match to TRBD2 covers 8 bases. The V segment lost 7 bases and the J segment 1 base; nucleotides outside the gene matches: 11. The CDR3 runs to 17 residues. CDR1 LGHNA and CDR2 YNFKEQ come from the germline V gene. Here the CDR3 DNA reads TGTGCCAGCACCCGGGGAAGCGGGGGCCTGAACACCGGGGAGCTGTTTTTT. Protein: CASTRGSGGLNTGELFF.

CDR3 bases: TGTGCCCCCCAGCTGGGGGGCTACACCTTC. This encodes CAPQLGGYTF. J is TRBJ1-2 and V is TRBV21-1. TRBV21-1 is a listed pseudogene. The CDR3 extends over 10 amino acids.

This clone was seen just once. CDR3 in amino acids: CASSGPGTSGRSEQFF. DNA for the CDR3: TGTGCCAGCAGCGGTCCCGGGACTAGCGGGAGATCTGAGCAGTTCTTC. The V and J genes are TRBV9 and TRBJ2-1, with 14 bases lining up with TRBD2. Germline lookup yields CDR1 SGDLS and CDR2 YYNGEE. This CDR3 has 16 residues. V shed 3 bases, J shed 9 bases, and the junction held 8 bases outside the gene matches.

This sequence joins TRBV21-1 and TRBJ1-2. TRBV21-1 corresponds to a pseudogene. The CDR3 runs to 15 residues. The CDR3 reads CASSKAVGGGLCYTF. DNA for the CDR3: TGTGCCAGCAGCAAAGCGGTAGGGGGAGGACTCTGCTACACCTTC.

The J gene is TRBJ1-2, the V gene TRBV5-1; 7 bases map to TRBD1. With V trimmed by 3 bases and J by 4 bases, 15 bases remained unmatched. Germline lookup yields CDR1 SGHRS and CDR2 YFSETQ. The CDR3 has 17 residues. DNA of the CDR3: TGCGCCAGCAGCTCCCAAGTAATAACAGGGGTCGGCTATGGCTACACCTTC. It yields the protein CASSSQVITGVGYGYTF.

V and J are TRBV10-3 and TRBJ1-1; D is uncertain. Germline assignment: CDR1 ENHRY and CDR2 SYGVKD. V lost 11 bases and J 5 bases, leaving 18 bases between the germline ends. This CDR3 is built from 13 residues. For the CDR3, the DNA is TGTGCCTTACGTAGTCCCGACGGTACTGAAGCTTTCTTT. Its protein is CALRSPDGTEAFF.

With regard to this clone: An end of the junction does not agree with germline; a read error may underlie this. This chain joins TRBV7-7 and TRBJ2-5, with D unresolved. Germline CDR1 and CDR2: SSHAT and FNYEAQ (reference sequence). The length of the CDR3 is 14 residues. The CDR3 bases are TGTGCTAGCAGCTTAGATAACGGGCAAGAGACCCAGTACTTC. Amino acid sequence: CASSLDNGQETQYF. The whole variable domain, filled in from reference TRBV7-7 and TRBJ2-5, reads GAGVSQSPRYKVTKRGQDVTLRCDPISSHATLYWYQQALGQGPEFLTYFNYEAQPDKSGLPSDRFSAERPEGSISTLTIQRTEQRDSAMYRCASSLDNGQETQYFGPGTRLLVL.

V usage is TRBV6-9 and J usage is TRBJ1-2; possible D gene TRBD1, 5 bases. The V and J ends lost 2 bases and 0 bases respectively, with 10 bases between them. This CDR3 spans 15 amino acids. Germline V lookup: CDR1 MNHGY, CDR2 SVAAGI. In nucleotides, the CDR3 is TGTGCCAGCAGTTATGACAGCGACTCTAACTATGGCTACACCTTC. Protein product: CASSYDSDSNYGYTF.